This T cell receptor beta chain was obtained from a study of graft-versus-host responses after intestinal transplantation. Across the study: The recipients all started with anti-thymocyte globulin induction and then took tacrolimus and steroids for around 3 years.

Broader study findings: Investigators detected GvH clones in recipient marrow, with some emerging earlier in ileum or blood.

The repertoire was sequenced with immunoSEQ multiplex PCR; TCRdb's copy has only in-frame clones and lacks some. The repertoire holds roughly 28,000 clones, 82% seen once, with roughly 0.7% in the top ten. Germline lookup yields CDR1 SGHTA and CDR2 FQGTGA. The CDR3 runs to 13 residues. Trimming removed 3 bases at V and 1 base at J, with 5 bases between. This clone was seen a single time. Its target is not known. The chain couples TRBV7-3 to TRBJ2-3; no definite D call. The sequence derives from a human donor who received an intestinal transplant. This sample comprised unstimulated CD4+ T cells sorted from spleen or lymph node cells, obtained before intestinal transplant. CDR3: CASSLLRTDTQYF. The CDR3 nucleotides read TGTGCCAGCAGCTTGTTACGCACAGATACGCAGTATTTT.